These 4 T cell receptor beta chains came from one sample sequenced in a study of cytomegalovirus exposure and HLA in healthy donors. Researchers ran the PCR with 60 Vbeta and 13 Jbeta primers. Clones were read by immunoSEQ multiplex PCR, and TCRdb kept only the in-frame ones, dropping some. This table has 180,000 or so clones, 70% to 85% appearing once. The sample taken for sequencing was PBMCs. The receptors shown here come from a boy aged 2 to 9 in good health and CMV-seronegative.

This chain connects TRBV5-1 to TRBJ1-6; no definite D call. Germline CDR1 reads SGHRS; CDR2 reads YFSETQ. V was clipped by 4 bases and J by 6 bases, with 14 bases between them. CDR3 length: 15 residues. CDR3 nucleotides: TGCGCCAGCAGCCCAGCACGGCGGCTTAATTCACCCCTCCACTTT. Encoded protein: CASSPARRLNSPLHF. Variable domain in full (rest from reference TRBV5-1 and TRBJ1-6): KAGVTQTPRYLIKTRGQQVTLSCSPISGHRSVSWYQQTPGQGLQFLFEYFSETQRNKGNFPGRFSGRQFSNSRSEMNVSTLELGDSALYLCASSPARRLNSPLHFGNGTRLTVT.

The chain has TRBV27 and TRBJ2-3, with D tentatively TRBD2 (6 bases). V was trimmed by 4 bases and J by 4 bases, leaving 15 bases between them. There are 15 residues in the CDR3. Looked up from germline, CDR1 is MNHEY and CDR2 is SMNVEV (reference sequence). The CDR3 DNA follows: TGTGCCAGCAGTTCCGAAGGAGGGGTTGCAGATACGCAGTATTTT. Protein product: CASSSEGGVADTQYF.

Remarks on this clone: Other nucleotide sequences from this sample produce the same CDR3. The gene calls are TRBV6-5 and TRBJ1-2, with D unresolved. In germline, CDR1 is MNHEY, CDR2 SVGAGI. The CDR3 totals 13 residues. The V end lost 4 bases, the J end lost 4 bases, and 10 bases lay between the germline ends. The CDR3 region has the DNA TGTGCCAGCAGTTTGGGCAGTATCTATGGCTACACCTTC. Its protein product is CASSLGSIYGYTF.

V is TRBV4-1 and J is TRBJ1-5; D remains ambiguous. Trimming cost V 3 bases and J 4 bases, with 19 bases left between them. Germline V lookup: CDR1 MGHRA, CDR2 YSYEKL. This CDR3 is built from 17 residues. CDR3 sequence: CASSQRALTPRNQPQHF. The CDR3 DNA sequence: TGCGCCAGCAGCCAGCGAGCTTTAACGCCTCGGAATCAGCCCCAGCATTTT.